A single sample gave rise to the 2 T cell receptor beta chains below, sequenced in a study of cytomegalovirus exposure and HLA in healthy donors. PCR primers comprised 60 Vbeta and 13 Jbeta primers. Repertoires were generated with immunoSEQ multiplex PCR, while TCRdb's copy carries only in-frame clones and drops some. The data contain about 120,000 clones, around 69% of them singletons. Sequencing used PBMCs. Receptor source: a woman in her thirties or forties in good health and CMV-seropositive.

A few counts support this clone. The CDR3 sequence: CASSTSGSTRGEQFF. For the CDR3, the DNA is TGTGCCAGCAGCACCAGCGGGTCGACCCGGGGTGAGCAGTTCTTC. The chain is built from TRBV7-2 and TRBJ2-1, with D possibly being TRBD2 (6 bases). The CDR3 length is 15 residues. Germline V CDR1 and CDR2: SGHTA, FQGNSA. Trimming took off 5 bases at V and 9 bases at J, with 20 bases between the two ends.

V and J are TRBV5-1 and TRBJ1-6; 7 positions agree with TRBD1. In germline, CDR1 is SGHRS, CDR2 YFSETQ. The junction had 6 bases not matched to a gene; V was cut back by 5 bases and J by 7 bases. There are 14 residues in the CDR3. The DNA of the CDR3 is TGCGCCAGCAGACAGGGACAGTTGAATTCACCCCTCCACTTT. It is translated as CASRQGQLNSPLHF.